In its sample, the clone carrying this TCR beta chain was seen once. What it recognizes is unknown. CD8+ and CD4+ T cells were negatively isolated; TEMRA cells were FACS-enriched. This specimen comes from a study of CD8 T cells in Susac syndrome. Germline-derived CDR1 and CDR2 are SGHRS and YFSETQ. CDR3 size: 15 residues. V was cut by 4 bases and J by 0 bases, with 13 bases left in between. Whole-study results and caveats: The study recognized that its TCR sequencing and HLA analysis covered a relatively small number of individuals.

A quantity of about 0.45 to 1 ug RNA underwent reverse transcription using random hexamers. Amplification of TCR beta CDR3 was carried out by immunoSEQ multiplex PCR, which covered 54 Vbeta and 13 Jbeta segments. TCRdb re-called the immunoSEQ multiplex PCR reads through MiXCR, storing one row per CDR3 protein. The sample has 90,000 or so distinct CDR3 sequences; 85% to 95% are singletons. The rearrangement uses TRBV5-1 and TRBJ1-1; D is unresolved. This receptor was obtained from a human donor in good health. Sample: CD8+ T cells from PBMCs. The CDR3: CASSRWTGLNTEAFF. Written as DNA, the CDR3 is TGCGCCAGCAGCCGATGGACGGGATTGAACACTGAAGCTTTCTTT.